One and the same sample provided the 15 T cell receptor beta chains below, sequenced in a study of type 1 regulatory T cells. TCRdb analysed the reads with MiXCR anew, one entry per CDR3 protein. The sample lists more than 50,000 distinct CDR3 sequences, 62% occurring once. What these receptors recognize is not known. The sequenced sample was cultured non-Tr1 T cells, either the whole culture or a sorted T cell fraction (not recorded which). Receptors were obtained from a human donor in good health.

Here the CDR3 DNA reads TGTGCCAGCACTGGGGGGGGAAGCTATAATTCACCCCTCCACTTT. Translating gives CASTGGGSYNSPLHF. The chain recombines TRBV12-3 or TRBV12-4 with TRBJ1-6; D may be TRBD1 (5 bases). V lost 7 bases to trimming and J lost 3 bases, with 13 bases between them. The CDR3 sequence is 15 residues long.

The J gene is TRBJ1-5, the V gene TRBV16; D is ambiguous. This CDR3 region has 13 residues. Germline V gives CDR1 KGHSY, CDR2 FQNENV. V was shortened by 0 bases and J by 3 bases, with 3 bases between the two germline ends. The CDR3 nucleotides read TGTGCCAGCAGCCAATCACCCAATCAGCCCCAGCATTTT. Amino acid sequence: CASSQSPNQPQHF. The whole variable domain, filled in from reference TRBV16 and TRBJ1-5, reads GEEVAQTPKHLVRGEGQKAKLYCAPIKGHSYVFWYQQVLKNEFKFLISFQNENVFDETGMPKERFSAKCLPNSPCSLEIQATKLEDSAVYFCASSQSPNQPQHFGDGTRLSIL.

This chain uses TRBV29-1 with TRBJ1-5; no reliable D call. The CDR3 has 14 amino acids. V was clipped by 4 bases and J by 2 bases, with 12 bases between them. Germline V lookup: CDR1 SQVTM, CDR2 ANQGSEA. The DNA for the CDR3 is TGCAGCGTTGCTGAAGGGCTGGGCAATCAGCCCCAGCATTTT. It encodes CSVAEGLGNQPQHF.

The chain uses TRBV6-2 or TRBV6-3 and TRBJ2-5; 12 bases map to TRBD2. J gave up 4 bases and V 0 bases, and 9 bases lay outside the gene matches. Germline values: CDR1 MNHEY, CDR2 SVGEGT. The length of the CDR3 is 18 residues. CDR3 loop: CASSYSLTSGSFRETQYF. DNA of the CDR3: TGTGCCAGCAGTTACTCGTTGACTAGCGGGAGTTTTAGAGAGACCCAGTACTTC.

V gene TRBV15 combines with J gene TRBJ1-5, with TRBD1 identical over 9 bases. V shed 3 bases and J 3 bases; nucleotides not matched to a gene: 6. Germline lookup yields CDR1 LNHNV and CDR2 YYDKDF (reference sequence). This CDR3 comprises 16 residues. CDR3 nucleotide sequence: TGTGCCACCAGCAGCCGGGACAGGGCCGACAATCAGCCCCAGCATTTT. It yields the protein CATSSRDRADNQPQHF.

The chain employs TRBV6-5 and TRBJ2-1, with D tentatively TRBD2 (6 bases). With 0 bases removed from V and 7 bases from J, the gap between germline ends came to 13 bases. The CDR3 length is 15 residues. Germline V gene sequence: CDR1 MNHEY, CDR2 SVGAGI. The CDR3 bases are TGTGCCAGCAGTTACTCGATAGCCAGCGGGAATGAGCAGTTCTTC. This encodes CASSYSIASGNEQFF.

This chain uses TRBV6-2 or TRBV6-3 with TRBJ2-1; TRBD2 might be the D (6 bases). This CDR3 is 14 amino acids long. In germline, CDR1 is MNHEY, CDR2 SVGEGT. With 0 bases removed from V and 12 bases from J, the gap between germline ends came to 15 bases. CDR3 sequence reads: CASSYSGTLGGQFF. DNA for the CDR3: TGTGCCAGCAGTTACTCCGGGACTTTGGGGGGGCAGTTCTTC.

The chain is built from TRBV20-1 and TRBJ2-4; D is unresolved. V lost 4 bases and J lost 5, with 6 bases in between. This CDR3 has 11 residues. The germline gives CDR1 DFQATT, CDR2 SNEGSKA (reference sequence). The CDR3 region has the DNA TGCAGTGCTAATAGCCAAAACATTCAGTACTTC. It encodes CSANSQNIQYF.

This clonotype appeared a few times. The CDR3 reads CASSEGLAYNEQFF. Written as DNA, the CDR3 is TGTGCCAGCAGCGAGGGACTAGCGTACAATGAGCAGTTCTTC. The V gene is TRBV7-2, the J gene TRBJ2-1, with 10 bases identical to TRBD2. The ends lost 5 bases at V and 4 bases at J; junction bases unmatched: 2. The CDR3 loop spans 14 amino acids. Germline V gives CDR1 SGHTA, CDR2 FQGNSA. The complete variable domain, with remaining parts taken from reference TRBV7-2 and TRBJ2-1, reads GAGVSQSPSNKVTEKGKDVELRCDPISGHTALYWYRQSLGQGLEFLIYFQGNSAPDKSGLPSDRFSAERTGGSVSTLTIQRTQQEDSAVYLCASSEGLAYNEQFFGPGTRLTVL.

The V call is TRBV19, the J call TRBJ1-2, with D tentatively TRBD1 (6 bases). The length of the CDR3 is 13 residues. CDR1 and CDR2 (germline): LNHDA, SQIVND (reference sequence). Between the trimmed V and J ends, which lost 3 bases and 7 bases, there was a span of 12 bases. The CDR3 nucleotides read TGTGCCAGTAGTATGCCAGGGGTCGGTGGCTACACCTTC. It is translated as CASSMPGVGGYTF.

This rearrangement joins TRBV18 to TRBJ2-5; D is uncertain. The germline V and J ends were trimmed by 6 bases and 5 bases, with 13 bases remaining between them. The CDR3 length is 13 residues. Germline CDR1 is KGHSH and CDR2 is LQKENI. The CDR3 bases are TGTGCCAGCTCGGTAAAGGGTACGGAGACCCAGTACTTC. Its translation: CASSVKGTETQYF.

The chain carries TRBV20-1 and TRBJ2-1, with D perhaps matching TRBD1 (6 bases). Germline V lookup: CDR1 DFQATT, CDR2 SNEGSKA (reference sequence). The length of the CDR3 is 11 residues. With 1 base removed from V and 16 bases from J, the gap between germline ends came to 14 bases. CDR3 coding DNA: TGCAGTGCTAGAGTAGAGCCCAGGGGTTTCTTC. It specifies CSARVEPRGFF.

The chain carries TRBV12-3 or TRBV12-4 and TRBJ1-1, with a possible D match to TRBD1 (5 bases). The V and J ends lost 5 bases and 7 bases respectively, with 17 bases between them. The CDR3 runs to 14 residues. Written as DNA, the CDR3 is TGTGCCAGCAGTCCCCCCGTCGGGGACGGTGAAGCTTTCTTT. Translated, it gives CASSPPVGDGEAFF.

The genes are TRBV24-1 and TRBJ2-1; the D gene could be TRBD1 or TRBD2 (7 bases each). V lost 8 bases and J 2 bases, leaving 15 bases between the germline ends. Per germline, CDR1 KGHDR and CDR2 SFDVKD. The CDR3 extends over 15 amino acids. CDR3 DNA sequence: TGTGCCACCACAGGGGGGGGCGGGGCCTACAATGAGCAGTTCTTC. This gives the protein CATTGGGGAYNEQFF.

This rearrangement joins TRBV9 to TRBJ2-2; no clear D. This CDR3 region has 15 residues. Trimming took 0 bases from V and 8 from J, leaving 14 bases between them. The germline V gene has CDR1 SGDLS and CDR2 YYNGEE. The CDR3 region is CASSVVREPQGELFF. The CDR3 bases are TGTGCCAGCAGCGTAGTTCGAGAGCCCCAAGGGGAGCTGTTTTTT. The variable domain in full, with the rest retrieved from reference TRBV9 and TRBJ2-2, is DSGVTQTPKHLITATGQRVTLRCSPRSGDLSVYWYQQSLDQGLQFLIQYYNGEERAKGNILERFSAQQFPDLHSELNLSSLELGDSALYFCASSVVREPQGELFFGEGSRLTVL.